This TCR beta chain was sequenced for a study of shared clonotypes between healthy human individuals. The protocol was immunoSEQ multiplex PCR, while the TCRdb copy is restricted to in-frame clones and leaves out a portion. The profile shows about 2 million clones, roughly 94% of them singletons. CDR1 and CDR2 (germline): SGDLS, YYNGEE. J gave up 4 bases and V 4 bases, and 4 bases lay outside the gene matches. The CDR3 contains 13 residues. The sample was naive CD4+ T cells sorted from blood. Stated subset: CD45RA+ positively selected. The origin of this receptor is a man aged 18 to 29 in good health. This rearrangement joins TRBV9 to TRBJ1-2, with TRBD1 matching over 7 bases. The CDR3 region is CASSSTGTYGYTF. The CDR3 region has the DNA TGTGCCAGCAGCTCGACAGGGACCTATGGCTACACCTTC.